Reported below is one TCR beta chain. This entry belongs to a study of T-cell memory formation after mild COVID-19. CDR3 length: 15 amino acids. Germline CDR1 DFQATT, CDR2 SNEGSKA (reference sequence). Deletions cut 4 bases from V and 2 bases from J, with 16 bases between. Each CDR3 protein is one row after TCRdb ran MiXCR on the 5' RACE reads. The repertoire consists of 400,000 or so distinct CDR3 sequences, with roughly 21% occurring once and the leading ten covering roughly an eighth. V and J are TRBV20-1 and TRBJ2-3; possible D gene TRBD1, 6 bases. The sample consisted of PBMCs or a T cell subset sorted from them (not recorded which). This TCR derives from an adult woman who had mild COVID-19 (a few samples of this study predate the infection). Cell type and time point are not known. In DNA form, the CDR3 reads TGCAGTGCTACCCCACCGGACAGCTACACAGATACGCAGTATTTT. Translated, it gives CSATPPDSYTDTQYF.